Sequencing of this T cell receptor (beta chain) was carried out in a study of blood T cell repertoires in COVID-19. This clone was seen only a few times. Clones were sequenced by immunoSEQ multiplex PCR, and TCRdb holds only the in-frame ones, with some missing. The repertoire has around 280,000 clones, around 87% of them found once; the top ten carry about 1.2%. CDR1 and CDR2 (germline): LGHDT, YNNKEL (reference sequence). There are 17 residues in the CDR3. Trimming cost V 0 bases and J 3 bases; bases outside gene matches: 4. J is TRBJ2-1 and V is TRBV3-1 (or the pseudogene TRBV3-2); 11 nucleotides agree with TRBD2. The source is a man between 65 and 85 years old with acute or convalescent COVID-19. Sequencing was done on a sample of peripheral blood. CDR3 nucleotides: TGTGCCAGCAGCCAAGAGTTAGCGGGAGGGTACTACAATGAGCAGTTCTTC. Translated, it gives CASSQELAGGYYNEQFF.